The source of this TCR beta chain is a study of blood T cell repertoires in COVID-19. Overall study: Researchers got acute and convalescent COVID-19 samples from the United States, Italy and Spain. The cDNA or gDNA used as material had been derived from T cells, B-cell-depleted T cells, or PBMCs.

Authors' methods: Nucleated cell counts were estimated from reference gene primer amplification. Clones were sequenced by immunoSEQ multiplex PCR, and TCRdb holds only the in-frame ones, with some missing. D and trimming were read from the DNA, whereas the V and J calls and clone size are those reported in that table. The table records some 45,000 clones, 70% to 90% of them present only once. V was clipped by 2 bases and J by 4 bases; unmatched bases: 9. CDR1 is GTSNPN, CDR2 SVGIG, per germline (reference sequence). The CDR3 loop spans 15 amino acids. The specimen sequenced was peripheral blood. The chain uses TRBV30 and TRBJ1-2; 8 nucleotides agree with TRBD1. This TCR was recovered from a human donor in a cohort sampled during active COVID-19. This CDR3 is CAWSLQGAQAYGYTF. In nucleotides, the CDR3 is TGTGCCTGGAGTCTCCAGGGGGCGCAGGCCTATGGCTACACCTTC. The variable domain in full, with the rest retrieved from reference TRBV30 and TRBJ1-2, is SQTIHQWPATLVQPVGSPLSLECTVEGTSNPNLYWYRQAAGRGLQLLFYSVGIGQISSEVPQNLSASRPQDRQFILSSKKLLLSDSGFYLCAWSLQGAQAYGYTFGSGTRLTVV.